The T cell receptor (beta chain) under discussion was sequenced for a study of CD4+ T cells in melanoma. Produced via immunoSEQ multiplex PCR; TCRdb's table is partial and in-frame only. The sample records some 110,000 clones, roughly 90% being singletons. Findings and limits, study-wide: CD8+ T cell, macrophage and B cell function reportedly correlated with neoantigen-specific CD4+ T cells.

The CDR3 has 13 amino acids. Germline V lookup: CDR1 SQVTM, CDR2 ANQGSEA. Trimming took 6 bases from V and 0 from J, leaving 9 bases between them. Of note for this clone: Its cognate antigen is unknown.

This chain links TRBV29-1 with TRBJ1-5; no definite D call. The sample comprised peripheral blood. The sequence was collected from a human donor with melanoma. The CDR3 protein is CSVRGDSNQPQHF. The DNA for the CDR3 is TGCAGCGTCCGCGGGGATAGCAATCAGCCCCAGCATTTT.